What follows describes a single T cell receptor (beta chain). Its antigen is not identified. Other DNA sequences from this sample encode an identical CDR3 as well. These data are taken from a study of beta chain features in type 1 diabetes. Overall study results and limits: In every one of the four CD4+ subsets, TCRB CDR3s were moderately but significantly shorter in Type 1 diabetes patients.

Expressed TCRB transcripts got sequenced, as all isolated RNA was reverse transcribed. Sequenced by immunoSEQ multiplex PCR; TCRdb stores in-frame clones only, minus some. The sample includes 300,000 to 450,000 clones, around 10% seen only once; the top ten take about 0.6%. The germline V and J ends were trimmed by 3 bases and 4 bases, with 7 bases remaining between them. This CDR3 region has 13 residues. Germline-derived CDR1 and CDR2 are LNHDA and SQIVND (reference sequence). This TCR was sampled from a man aged 25-45 years with type 1 diabetes. Material: central memory CD4+ T cells from blood. The V call is TRBV19, the J call TRBJ2-1, with D uncertain. The CDR3 nucleotides read TGTGCCAGTAGTATCAGCAATTACAATGAGCAGTTCTTC. Protein sequence: CASSISNYNEQFF.